This passage covers 10 T cell receptor beta chains from one sample sequenced in a study of cytomegalovirus exposure and HLA in healthy donors (dated by TCRdb to about 2017). Libraries were built with the immunoSEQ multiplex PCR assay. For the multiplex PCR, a mixture combining 60 forward primers for TCR Vbeta segments and 13 reverse primers for TCR Jbeta segments was used. TCRdb mirrors the immuneACCESS table, restricted to in-frame sequences. Some clones are absent from its copies; in checked studies, under half trace to an unresolved V gene, and the reason for the others is unknown. Counted in this sample were about 140,000 clones; around 72% of them appeared once. Jointly, the top ten make up less than 5% of the sample. The specimen sequenced was PBMCs. These receptors came from a man aged 45-60 years in good health and CMV-seropositive.

The genes are TRBV6-5 and TRBJ1-2; 9 nucleotides line up with TRBD1. Germline V gene data show CDR1 as MNHEY and CDR2 as SVGAGI. V was pared by 10 bases and J by 5 bases, with 2 bases of the junction left unmatched. The CDR3 covers 11 residues. This chain's CDR3 is CATGTGYGYTF. DNA for the CDR3: TGTGCCACTGGGACAGGGTATGGCTACACCTTC.

This clone was recorded a few times. The chain combines TRBV4-3 with TRBJ1-2; no definite D call. The CDR3 consists of 15 residues. The germline CDR1 and CDR2 sequences are LGHNA and YSLEER. The germline V and J ends were trimmed by 0 bases and 4 bases, with 12 bases remaining between them. CDR3 loop: CASSQDGALGYGYTF. The CDR3 DNA sequence: TGCGCCAGCAGCCAAGACGGAGCGCTGGGCTATGGCTACACCTTC.

This chain connects TRBV4-3 to TRBJ2-3; D is perhaps TRBD2 (6 bases). The length of the CDR3 is 15 residues. The V and J ends lost 3 bases and 1 base respectively, with 11 bases between them. The germline CDR1 and CDR2 sequences are LGHNA and YSLEER. In nucleotides, the CDR3 is TGCGCCAGCAGCCATGACGGGAGAGGCACAGATACGCAGTATTTT. This translates into CASSHDGRGTDTQYF.

This clone was observed a single time. The V and J genes are TRBV5-1 and TRBJ1-6; D is ambiguous. CDR1 is SGHRS and CDR2 is YFSETQ in the germline V gene. The V end was cut by 3 bases, the J end by 0 bases, with 19 bases between. This CDR3 has 19 residues. CDR3 bases: TGCGCCAGCAGCTCGAGCGCCACCGGCCCAGACTCCTATAATTCACCCCTCCACTTT. This translates into CASSSSATGPDSYNSPLHF.

The gene calls are TRBV2 and TRBJ1-5; D is possibly TRBD1 (5 bases). The ends were cut back, 6 bases at V and 2 bases at J, with 11 bases in the middle. Germline V gene lookup returns CDR1 SNHLY and CDR2 FYNNEI. The CDR3 runs to 14 residues. The CDR3 loop is CASSPQTGNQPQHF. CDR3 coding DNA: TGTGCCAGCAGCCCACAGACAGGCAATCAGCCCCAGCATTTT.

CDR3 protein: CASRLTASGANVLTF. Written as DNA, the CDR3 is TGTGCCAGCAGGCTGACTGCGTCCGGGGCCAACGTCCTGACTTTC. The chain carries TRBV2 and TRBJ2-6, with D unclear. The CDR3 covers 15 residues. Germline assignment: CDR1 SNHLY and CDR2 FYNNEI. V shed 6 bases and J shed 4 bases, with 13 bases lying between them.

This clone was seen only a few times. This chain links TRBV7-9 with TRBJ1-1; tentative D call: TRBD1 (6 bases). The germline V gene has CDR1 SEHNR and CDR2 FQNEAQ (reference sequence). V was pared by 5 bases and J by 5 bases, with 18 bases between. The CDR3 runs 15 residues. In DNA form, the CDR3 reads TGTGCCAGCAGCCAAATTGAGGGGGAAGGGACTGAAGCTTTCTTT. This encodes CASSQIEGEGTEAFF.

This chain connects TRBV2 to TRBJ2-3; TRBD2 is a possible D gene (6 bases). V dropped 4 bases and J dropped 1 base, with 12 bases sitting between them. Germline V gives CDR1 SNHLY, CDR2 FYNNEI. The CDR3 contains 15 residues. This chain's CDR3 is CASSVWGVGTDTQYF. The CDR3 DNA follows: TGTGCCAGCAGTGTCTGGGGGGTCGGCACAGATACGCAGTATTTT.

V is TRBV5-1 and J is TRBJ1-4; 7 nucleotides match TRBD1. The CDR3 has 14 amino acids. J lost 4 bases, V lost 3 bases, and 3 bases had no gene match. The germline V gene has CDR1 SGHRS and CDR2 YFSETQ. CDR3 sequence: CASSSGQNNEKLFF. The CDR3 coding sequence is TGCGCCAGCAGCTCGGGACAGAATAATGAAAAACTGTTTTTT.

The genes are TRBV4-1 and TRBJ1-4; D might be TRBD1 (6 bases). The CDR3 totals 15 residues. Germline assignment: CDR1 MGHRA and CDR2 YSYEKL. V lost 6 bases and J lost 5, with 16 bases in between. The CDR3 loop reads CASSLPGHRNEKLFF. The CDR3, as DNA: TGCGCCAGCAGTCTACCGGGACACCGAAATGAAAAACTGTTTTTT.